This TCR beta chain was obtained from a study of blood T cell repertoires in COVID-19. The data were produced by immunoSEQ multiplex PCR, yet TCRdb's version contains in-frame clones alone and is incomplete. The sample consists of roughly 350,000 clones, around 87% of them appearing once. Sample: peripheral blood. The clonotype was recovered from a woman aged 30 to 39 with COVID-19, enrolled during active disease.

The CDR3 DNA reads TGTGCCAGCAGCTTGCGTACTAGCGGAAATACGCAGTATTTT. Translation gives CASSLRTSGNTQYF. The J gene is TRBJ2-3, the V gene TRBV5-4, with TRBD2 matching 8 bases. The CDR3 loop spans 14 amino acids. After removal of 1 base from V and 7 bases from J, the junction contained 5 bases not matched to a gene. Germline lookup yields CDR1 SGHNT and CDR2 YYREEE (reference sequence). Full variable domain (outside the CDR3, taken from reference TRBV5-4 and TRBJ2-3): ETGVTQSPTHLIKTRGQQVTLRCSSQSGHNTVSWYQQALGQGPQFIFQYYREEENGRGNFPPRFSGLQFPNYSSELNVNALELDDSALYLCASSLRTSGNTQYFGPGTRLTVL.